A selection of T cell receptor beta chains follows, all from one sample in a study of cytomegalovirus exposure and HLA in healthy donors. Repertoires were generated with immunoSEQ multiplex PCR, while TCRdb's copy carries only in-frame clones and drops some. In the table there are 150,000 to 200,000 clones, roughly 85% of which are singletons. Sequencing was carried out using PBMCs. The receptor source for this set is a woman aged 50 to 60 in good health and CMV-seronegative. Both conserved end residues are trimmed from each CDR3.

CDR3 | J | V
ASSPQGRGRLSEQF | TRBJ2-1 | TRBV7-6
ASSDIISETQY | TRBJ2-5 | TRBV6-1
ASSQDNSPPEAF | TRBJ1-1 | TRBV14
ASTLRTGANYGYT | TRBJ1-2 | TRBV6-5
ASRRARDTQY | TRBJ2-3 | TRBV7-3
ASSPTVLHEQY | TRBJ2-7 | TRBV18
ASSKDIPDQF | TRBJ2-1 | TRBV28
AIWGGVGYGYT | TRBJ1-2 | TRBV28
ASTRDSRKQETQY | TRBJ2-5 | TRBV6-6
SARTPGIQY | TRBJ2-4 | TRBV20-1
ASSPRTGALSGANVLT | TRBJ2-6 | TRBV18
SSSLGPTGLTEAF | TRBJ1-1 | TRBV7-9
ASRSLMTGMNTEAF | TRBJ1-1 | TRBV19
ASSFASTSREQY | TRBJ2-7 | TRBV28
ASSQTSGRYEQY | - | TRBV18
ASSLSTPYTDTQY | TRBJ2-3 | TRBV7-8
ASGGQGGGQETQY | TRBJ2-5 | TRBV28
ASSPVQGVRDTQY | TRBJ2-3 | TRBV18
ASSMDRERPPHGEQY | TRBJ2-7 | TRBV27
ASSLDTGNQPQH | TRBJ1-5 | TRBV5-1
ASSPIQGNTGELF | TRBJ2-2 | TRBV28
ASSPGQSQLAEQY | TRBJ2-7 | TRBV18
ASSDRTSGRTSYEQY | TRBJ2-7 | TRBV6-1
ASSTGFWDQPQH | TRBJ1-5 | TRBV27
ASSLSGFDGYT | TRBJ1-2 | TRBV7-2
ASSLGIYNEQF | TRBJ2-1 | TRBV7-3
ASSEGTARYGYT | TRBJ1-2 | TRBV18
ASSSQGDTIY | TRBJ1-3 | TRBV7-9
ASSFGAGTDTQY | TRBJ2-3 | TRBV5-6
ASSPLLVGGNIQY | TRBJ2-4 | TRBV5-1
ASSVAPSSGELF | TRBJ2-2 | TRBV9
ASTLDRTNNEQF | TRBJ2-1 | TRBV6-1
ASSRFGQGGEPQH | TRBJ1-5 | TRBV7-9
ATAYQETQY | TRBJ2-5 | TRBV2
ASSPSVAGGPAGELF | TRBJ2-2 | TRBV18
ASPDRVENTEAF | TRBJ1-1 | TRBV28
ASRRQGSQETQY | TRBJ2-5 | TRBV6-1
ASSPRGLAGTGELF | TRBJ2-2 | TRBV18
ASSAANYGYT | TRBJ1-2 | TRBV6-5
ASSPLSRGVPEAF | TRBJ1-1 | TRBV18
ASSYASGTSTDTQY | TRBJ2-3 | TRBV19
SSSLGRGGVSTDTQY | TRBJ2-3 | TRBV7-9
ASSALKESSGRANEQF | TRBJ2-1 | TRBV5-1
ASRGVSGRSTDTQY | TRBJ2-3 | TRBV19
ASSNLRTESRLTYEQY | TRBJ2-7 | TRBV21-1
ASSQVNSGPGYSYEQY | TRBJ2-7 | TRBV4-1
ASSLTQGSTGELF | TRBJ2-2 | TRBV18
ASSQGRDRVRNIQY | TRBJ2-4 | TRBV4-2
ASSEDEGMVGQF | TRBJ2-1 | TRBV6-1
ASSLSTGTNYGYT | TRBJ1-2 | TRBV5-5
ASSIGASGHTGELF | TRBJ2-2 | TRBV19
ASSPRSGSLGEQF | TRBJ2-1 | TRBV11-1
ASSSQLVHTGGRDYGYT | TRBJ1-2 | TRBV11-2
ASSLSPETQY | TRBJ2-3 | TRBV27
ASSLSGANVLT | TRBJ2-6 | TRBV6-4
ASSFFQGYTIY | TRBJ1-3 | TRBV28
ASSRFGGDRQRTNQPQH | TRBJ1-5 | TRBV7-2
ASSSSGSRQF | TRBJ2-1 | TRBV6-5
ASSELAGAASGYEQY | TRBJ2-7 | TRBV6-1
ASSTGTGATYEQY | TRBJ2-7 | TRBV5-1